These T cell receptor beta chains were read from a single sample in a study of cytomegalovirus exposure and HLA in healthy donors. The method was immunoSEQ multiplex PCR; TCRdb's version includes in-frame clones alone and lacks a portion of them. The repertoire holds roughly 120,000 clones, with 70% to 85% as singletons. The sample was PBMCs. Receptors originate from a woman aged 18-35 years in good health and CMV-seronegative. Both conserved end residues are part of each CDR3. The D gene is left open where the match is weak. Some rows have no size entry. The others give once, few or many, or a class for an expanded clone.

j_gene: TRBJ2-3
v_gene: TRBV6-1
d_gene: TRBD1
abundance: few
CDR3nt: TGTGCCAGCAGTGCGGGACAGGGGGGTTCAGATACGCAGTATTTT
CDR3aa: CASSAGQGGSDTQYF

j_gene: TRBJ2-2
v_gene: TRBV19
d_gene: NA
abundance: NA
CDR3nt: TGTGCCAGTAGTCGGAGGAAGACAGGCGGGTTTGGGGAGCTGTTTTTT
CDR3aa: CASSRRKTGGFGELFF

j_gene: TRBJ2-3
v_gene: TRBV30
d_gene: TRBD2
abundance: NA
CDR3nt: TGTGCCTGGGTCTCGGGACTAGCGGGGGCCGATACGCAGTATTTT
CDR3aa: CAWVSGLAGADTQYF

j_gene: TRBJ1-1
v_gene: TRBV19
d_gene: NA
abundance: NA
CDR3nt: TGTGCCAGTAGTATTCTGAGCGCGATGAACACTGAAGCTTTCTTT
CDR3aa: CASSILSAMNTEAFF

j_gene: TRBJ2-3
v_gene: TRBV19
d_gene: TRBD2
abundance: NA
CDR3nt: TGTGCCAGTAGTACCGGGCGGGAGGGCCTGGGGGATACGCAGTATTTT
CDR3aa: CASSTGREGLGDTQYF

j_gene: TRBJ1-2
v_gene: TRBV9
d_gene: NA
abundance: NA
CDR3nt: TGTGCCAGCAGCTCCCGGTGGGGGGATGGCTACACCTTC
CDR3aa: CASSSRWGDGYTF

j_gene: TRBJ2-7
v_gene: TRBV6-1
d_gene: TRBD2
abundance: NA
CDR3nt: TGTGCCACCGGGACTAGCGGGCGAACCTACGAGCAGTACTTC
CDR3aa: CATGTSGRTYEQYF

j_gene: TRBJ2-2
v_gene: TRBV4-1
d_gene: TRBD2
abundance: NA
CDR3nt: TGCGCCAGCAGCCAAGGGGGGGGGAACACCGGGGAGCTGTTTTTT
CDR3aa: CASSQGGGNTGELFF

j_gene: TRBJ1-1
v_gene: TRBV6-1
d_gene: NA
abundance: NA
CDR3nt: TGTGCCAGCAGGCCCGCGGGTAGCACTGAAGCTTTCTTT
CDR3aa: CASRPAGSTEAFF

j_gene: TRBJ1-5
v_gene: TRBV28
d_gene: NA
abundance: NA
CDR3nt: TGTGCCAGCAGTTTCTACAGTAGCAATCAGCCCCAGCATTTT
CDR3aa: CASSFYSSNQPQHF

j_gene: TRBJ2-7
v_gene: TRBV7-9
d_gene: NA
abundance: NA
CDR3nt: TGTGCCAGCAGCCCGGGACATCGCTGGGAGCAGTACTTC
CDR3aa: CASSPGHRWEQYF

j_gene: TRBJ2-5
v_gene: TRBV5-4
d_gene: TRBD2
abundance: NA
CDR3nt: TGTGCCAGCAGCCCAACTAGCGACCTGGGGACCCAGTACTTC
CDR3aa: CASSPTSDLGTQYF